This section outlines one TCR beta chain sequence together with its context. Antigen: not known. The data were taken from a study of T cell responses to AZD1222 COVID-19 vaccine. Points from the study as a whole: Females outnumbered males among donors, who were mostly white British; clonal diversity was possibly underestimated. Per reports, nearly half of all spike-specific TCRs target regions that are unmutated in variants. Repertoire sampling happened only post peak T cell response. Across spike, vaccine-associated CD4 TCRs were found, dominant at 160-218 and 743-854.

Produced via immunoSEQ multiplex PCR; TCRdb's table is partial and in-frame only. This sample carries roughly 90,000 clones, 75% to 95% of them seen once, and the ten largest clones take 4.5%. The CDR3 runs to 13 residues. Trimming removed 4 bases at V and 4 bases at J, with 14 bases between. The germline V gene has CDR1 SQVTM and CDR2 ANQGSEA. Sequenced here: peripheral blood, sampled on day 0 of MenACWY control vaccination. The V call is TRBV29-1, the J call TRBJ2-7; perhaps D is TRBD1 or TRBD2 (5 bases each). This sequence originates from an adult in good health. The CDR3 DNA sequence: TGCAGCGTTGTAGGACGGGACGAGTACGAGCAGTACTTC. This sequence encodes CSVVGRDEYEQYF.